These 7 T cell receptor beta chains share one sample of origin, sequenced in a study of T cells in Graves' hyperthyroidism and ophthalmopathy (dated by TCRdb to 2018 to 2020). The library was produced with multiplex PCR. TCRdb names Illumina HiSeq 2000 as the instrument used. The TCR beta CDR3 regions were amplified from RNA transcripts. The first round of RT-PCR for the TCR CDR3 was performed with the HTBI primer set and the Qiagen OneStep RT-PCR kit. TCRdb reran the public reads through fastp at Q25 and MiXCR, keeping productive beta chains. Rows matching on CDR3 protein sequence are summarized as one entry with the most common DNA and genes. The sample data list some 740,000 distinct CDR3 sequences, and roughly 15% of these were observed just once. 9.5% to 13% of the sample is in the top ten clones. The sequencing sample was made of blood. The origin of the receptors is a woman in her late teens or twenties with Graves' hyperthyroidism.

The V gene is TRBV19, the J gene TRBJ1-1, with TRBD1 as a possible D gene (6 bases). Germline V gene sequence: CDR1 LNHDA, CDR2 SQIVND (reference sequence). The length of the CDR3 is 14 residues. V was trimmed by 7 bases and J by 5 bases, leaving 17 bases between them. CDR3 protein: CASTIGDKRTEAFF. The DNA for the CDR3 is TGTGCCAGTACGATAGGGGACAAGAGAACTGAAGCTTTCTTT.

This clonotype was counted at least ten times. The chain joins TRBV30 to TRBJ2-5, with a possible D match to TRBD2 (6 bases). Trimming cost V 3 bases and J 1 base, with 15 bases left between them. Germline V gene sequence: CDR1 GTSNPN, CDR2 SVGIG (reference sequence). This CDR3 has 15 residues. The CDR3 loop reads CAWSVKGGTQETQYF. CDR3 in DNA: TGTGCCTGGAGCGTCAAGGGCGGGACCCAAGAGACCCAGTACTTC.

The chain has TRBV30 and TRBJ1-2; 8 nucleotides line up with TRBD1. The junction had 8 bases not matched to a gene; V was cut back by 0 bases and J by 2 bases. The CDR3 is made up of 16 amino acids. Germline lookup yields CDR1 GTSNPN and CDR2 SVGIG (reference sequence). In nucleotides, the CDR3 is TGTGCCTGGAGTGTGGGTGTTAACAGGGGGAACTATGGCTACACCTTC. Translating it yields CAWSVGVNRGNYGYTF. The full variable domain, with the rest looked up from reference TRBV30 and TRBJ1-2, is SQTIHQWPATLVQPVGSPLSLECTVEGTSNPNLYWYRQAAGRGLQLLFYSVGIGQISSEVPQNLSASRPQDRQFILSSKKLLLSDSGFYLCAWSVGVNRGNYGYTFGSGTRLTVV.

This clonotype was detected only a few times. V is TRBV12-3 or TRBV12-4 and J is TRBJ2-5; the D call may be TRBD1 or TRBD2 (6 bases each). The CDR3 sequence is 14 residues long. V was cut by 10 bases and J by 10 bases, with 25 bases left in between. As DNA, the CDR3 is TGTGCCACCACCTCGGAGGACAGCCCGCGGGGCCAGTACTTC. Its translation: CATTSEDSPRGQYF.

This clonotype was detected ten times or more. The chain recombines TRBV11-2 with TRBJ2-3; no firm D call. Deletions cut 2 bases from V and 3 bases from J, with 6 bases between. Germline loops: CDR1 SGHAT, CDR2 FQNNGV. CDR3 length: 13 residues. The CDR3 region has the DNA TGTGCCAGCAGCTTATCCGGGACAGATACGCAGTATTTT. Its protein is CASSLSGTDTQYF.

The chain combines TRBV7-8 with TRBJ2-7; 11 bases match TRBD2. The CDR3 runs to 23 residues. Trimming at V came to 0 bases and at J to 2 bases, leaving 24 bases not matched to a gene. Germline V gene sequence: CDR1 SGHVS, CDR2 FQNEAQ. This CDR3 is CASSLANRGLAELRPNNTYEQYF. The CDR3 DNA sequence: TGTGCCAGCAGCTTAGCTAATCGGGGACTAGCGGAGCTTAGGCCCAATAATACCTACGAGCAGTACTTC.

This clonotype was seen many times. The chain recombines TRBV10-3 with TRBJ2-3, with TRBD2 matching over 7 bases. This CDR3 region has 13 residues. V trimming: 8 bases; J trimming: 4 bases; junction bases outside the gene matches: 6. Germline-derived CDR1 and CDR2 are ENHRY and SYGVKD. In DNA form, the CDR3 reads TGTGCCATCCAGCGGGAAGGACCAGATACGCAGTATTTT. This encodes CAIQREGPDTQYF.